This TCR beta chain was recovered during a study of shared clonotypes between healthy human individuals (dated by TCRdb to 2019 to 2021). About the study as a whole: The cohort comprised two women and a few men aged 18 to 49 years. For each donor, CD4 naive and CD4 memory were each given three plates, CD8 naive was given two plates, and CD8 memory was given one plate. To estimate repertoire size and how much clonotypes are shared between individuals, the study performed deep sequencing of blood TCR repertoires from roughly five healthy adults. To increase sequencing depth and limit assay-specific biases, TCR repertoire library preparation and sequencing were carried out by different laboratories using diverse techniques. Per donor, leukapheresis produced somewhere between about 0.85 and 10 billion PBMCs. Study-wide conclusions, independent of this receptor: Sampling was restricted to blood, and TCR repertoires in tissue are likely to differ from TCR repertoires in blood. Even with the large sequencing depth, rarefaction of the sorted-subset datasets indicated that sequencing was incomplete. When several donors were compared, the shared fraction of clonotypes was around 5% for naive CD4, 3.5% to 4% for naive CD8, 2% to 2.5% for memory CD4, and 0.35% to 0.4% for memory CD8. Larger estimated clonotype richness was generally found for naive subsets than for memory subsets. Based on pairwise subsampling, the degree of clonotype sharing among donors was expected to be affected by sequencing depth. The genetic and exposure-history diversity represented was limited by the small number of donors. Compared with non-shared clonotypes, the clonotypes found in all four sorted-subset donors had higher generation probabilities.

CD8 naive samples were CD45RO-negative cells positively selected for CCR7, giving a CD45RA+CCR7+ population that excluded TemRA cells. Donors were healthy HIV-negative adults with no recently reported acute infections or vaccinations. Every donor was a Caucasian adult residing in Nashville, Tennessee, USA. Blood was collected by leukapheresis, and PBMCs were isolated by Ficoll-Histopaque density gradient centrifugation and then cryopreserved in liquid nitrogen vapor phase. Purity and quantity of every magnetically sorted T cell population were checked by analytical flow cytometry. Each sorted fraction had its genomic DNA isolated and then quantified by UV absorbance on a Nanodrop 2000c. From the cysteine through the phenylalanine, the CDR3 covers 14 amino acids. Only the CDR3 part of the read is kept: 42 bases, read in frame from the first base. The germline V gene encodes CDR1 SGDLS and CDR2 YYNGEE. V is shortened by 3 bases, J by 6 bases, and the region joining them spans 16 bases.

Points on this clone: This receptor's antigen is unknown. No much larger clonotype is one base removed from it; base qualities were not supplied.

Using the deep immunoSEQ assay, TCR CDR3 regions were amplified from genomic DNA by multiplex PCR. Genomic DNA extracted from each cell subset was distributed evenly over all wells of several immunoSEQ 96-well plates, and each plate served as one replicate. For sorted subsets, about 200 ng genomic DNA, equal to some 30,000 T cell genomes, was loaded into each replicate PCR. The purified libraries were quantified using a Qubit 3.0 fluorometer, sized with a Bioanalyzer 2100, and then quantified again using the KAPA Library Quantification kit. Every immunoSEQ 96-well plate was sequenced on a separate single-read 150-cycle Illumina NextSeq 550 flow cell. The paper's data handling went like this. Because only junctional sequences without quality scores were contained in the immunoSEQ output, filtering matching that applied to full-length reads could not be performed. Sequences were annotated with PyIR, a Python wrapper for IgBLAST v1.9, and V/J genes and CDR3 were assigned using IMGT germline references. Any read was removed if the V/J assignment was weak (E-value above 1e-6), the CDR3 was missing, or the read contained stop codons, out-of-frame junctions, or ambiguous translated residues. V3J clonotypes were defined by identical inferred V gene, J gene, and CDR3 amino acid sequence. The percentage overlap between two repertoires was calculated by dividing the number of shared unique clonotypes by the size of the smaller repertoire. RTK rarefaction, the Chao1 estimator, and Recon v2.1 estimates of unobserved clonotypes were used to assess repertoire richness. Generation probabilities for all TCRbeta clonotypes obtained by the gDNA method from a handful of donors were computed using OLGA. Here the immuneACCESS table is served through TCRdb, limited to in-frame sequences with V and J called. Missing clones are a known gap in these copies; in checked studies unresolved V genes cover under half, and the rest lacks a known reason. V and J calls and clone size are copied from that table; D and trimming were computed from the DNA. A total of roughly 2 million clones appear in this sample, less than 95% of them only once. 0.9% to 1.3% of the sample is taken by the ten largest.

The clonotype comes from a man aged 18-30 years in good health. Recombination joined TRBV9 with TRBJ2-7; the D assignment is uncertain and may be TRBD1 or TRBD2, with 5 bases supporting each. What was sequenced was naive CD8+ T cells sorted from blood. Taken with the paper, the label for cell subset or site translates to: CD45RA+CCR7+. CDR3 reads: CASSGVGQGAEQYF. The DNA reads as follows: TGTGCCAGCAGCGGAGTGGGCCAGGGAGCCGAGCAGTACTTC. The entire variable domain, with the stretches around the CDR3 drawn from the reference TRBV9 and TRBJ2-7 proteins, is DSGVTQTPKHLITATGQRVTLRCSPRSGDLSVYWYQQSLDQGLQFLIQYYNGEERAKGNILERFSAQQFPDLHSELNLSSLELGDSALYFCASSGVGQGAEQYFGPGTRLTVT.